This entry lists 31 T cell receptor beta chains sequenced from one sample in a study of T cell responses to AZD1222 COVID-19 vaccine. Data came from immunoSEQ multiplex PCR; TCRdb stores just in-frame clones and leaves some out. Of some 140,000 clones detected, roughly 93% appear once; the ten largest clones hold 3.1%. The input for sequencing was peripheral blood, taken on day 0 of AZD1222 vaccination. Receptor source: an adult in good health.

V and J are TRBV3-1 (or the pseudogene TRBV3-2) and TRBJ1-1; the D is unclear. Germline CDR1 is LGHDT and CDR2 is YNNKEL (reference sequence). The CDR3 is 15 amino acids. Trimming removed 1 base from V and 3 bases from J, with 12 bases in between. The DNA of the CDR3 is TGTGCCAGCAGCCAAGGGGGATCGGGGTACACTGAAGCTTTCTTT. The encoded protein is CASSQGGSGYTEAFF.

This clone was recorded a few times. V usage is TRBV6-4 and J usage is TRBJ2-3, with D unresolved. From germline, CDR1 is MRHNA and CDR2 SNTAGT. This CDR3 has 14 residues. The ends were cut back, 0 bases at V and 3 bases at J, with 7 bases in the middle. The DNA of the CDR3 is TGTGCCAGCAGTGACTCTACTACTACAGATACGCAGTATTTT. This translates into CASSDSTTTDTQYF.

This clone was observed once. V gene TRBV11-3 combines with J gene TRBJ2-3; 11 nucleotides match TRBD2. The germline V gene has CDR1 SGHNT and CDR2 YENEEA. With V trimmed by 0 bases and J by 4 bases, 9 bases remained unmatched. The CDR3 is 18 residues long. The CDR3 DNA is TGTGCCAGCAGCTTAGATCCGGATACTAGCGGGAGTCCAGATACGCAGTATTTT. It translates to CASSLDPDTSGSPDTQYF.

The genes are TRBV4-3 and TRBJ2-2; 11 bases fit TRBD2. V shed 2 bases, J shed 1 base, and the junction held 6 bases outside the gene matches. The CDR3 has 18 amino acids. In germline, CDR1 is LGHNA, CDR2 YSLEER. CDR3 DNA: TGCGCCAGCAGCCAACCTCGACTAGCGGGAAAGAACACCGGGGAGCTGTTTTTT. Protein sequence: CASSQPRLAGKNTGELFF.

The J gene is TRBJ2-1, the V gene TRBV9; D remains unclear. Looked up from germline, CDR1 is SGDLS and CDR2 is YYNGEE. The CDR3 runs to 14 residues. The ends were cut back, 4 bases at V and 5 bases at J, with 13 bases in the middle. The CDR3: CASSRGGANNEQFF. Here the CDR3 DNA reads TGTGCCAGCAGCAGAGGCGGAGCCAACAATGAGCAGTTCTTC.

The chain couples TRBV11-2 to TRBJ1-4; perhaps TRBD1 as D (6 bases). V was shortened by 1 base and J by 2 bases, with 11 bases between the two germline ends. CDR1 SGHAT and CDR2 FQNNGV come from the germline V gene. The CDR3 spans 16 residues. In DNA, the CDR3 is TGTGCCAGCAGCTTAGTGGGGGCCGCGACTAATGAAAAACTGTTTTTT. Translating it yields CASSLVGAATNEKLFF. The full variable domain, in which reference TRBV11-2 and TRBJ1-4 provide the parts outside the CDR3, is EAGVAQSPRYKIIEKRQSVAFWCNPISGHATLYWYQQILGQGPKLLIQFQNNGVVDDSQLPKDRFSAERLKGVDSTLKIQPAKLEDSAVYLCASSLVGAATNEKLFFGSGTQLSVL.

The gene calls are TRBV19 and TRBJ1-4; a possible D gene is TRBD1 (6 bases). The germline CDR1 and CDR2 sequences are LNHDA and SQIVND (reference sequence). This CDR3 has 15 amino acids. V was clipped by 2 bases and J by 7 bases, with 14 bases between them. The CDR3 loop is CASSIRGAAPEKLFF. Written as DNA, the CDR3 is TGTGCCAGTAGTATAAGGGGGGCAGCTCCTGAAAAACTGTTTTTT.

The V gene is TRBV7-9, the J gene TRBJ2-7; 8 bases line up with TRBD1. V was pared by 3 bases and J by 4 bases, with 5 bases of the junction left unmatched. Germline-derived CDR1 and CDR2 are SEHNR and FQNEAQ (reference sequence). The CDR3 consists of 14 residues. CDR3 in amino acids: CASSFLGQAYEQYF. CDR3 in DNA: TGTGCCAGCAGCTTCCTGGGACAGGCTTACGAGCAGTACTTC.

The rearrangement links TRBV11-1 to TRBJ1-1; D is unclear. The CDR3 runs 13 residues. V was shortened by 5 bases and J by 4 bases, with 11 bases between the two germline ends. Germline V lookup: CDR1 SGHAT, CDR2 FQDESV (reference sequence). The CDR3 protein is CASSREEGTEAFF. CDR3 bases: TGTGCCAGCAGCCGTGAGGAGGGCACTGAAGCTTTCTTT.

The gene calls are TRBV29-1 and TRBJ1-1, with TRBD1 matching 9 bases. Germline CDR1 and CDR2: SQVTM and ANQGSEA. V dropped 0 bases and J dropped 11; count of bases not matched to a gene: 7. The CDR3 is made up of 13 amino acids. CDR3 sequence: CSVEDYRGQGAFF. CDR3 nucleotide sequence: TGCAGCGTTGAAGACTACAGGGGGCAAGGGGCTTTCTTT.

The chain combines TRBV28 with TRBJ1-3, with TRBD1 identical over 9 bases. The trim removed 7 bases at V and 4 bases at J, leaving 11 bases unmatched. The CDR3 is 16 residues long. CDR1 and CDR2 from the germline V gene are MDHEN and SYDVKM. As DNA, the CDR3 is TGTGCCAGCACCACCTTCGGGGGACAGGGAGGAAACACCATATATTTT. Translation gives CASTTFGGQGGNTIYF.

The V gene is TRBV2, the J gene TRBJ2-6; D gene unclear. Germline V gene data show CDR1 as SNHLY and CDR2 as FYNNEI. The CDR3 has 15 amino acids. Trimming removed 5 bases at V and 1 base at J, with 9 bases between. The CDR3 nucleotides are TGTGCCAGCAGTCCCGGTAATTCTGGGGCCAACGTCCTGACTTTC. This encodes CASSPGNSGANVLTF. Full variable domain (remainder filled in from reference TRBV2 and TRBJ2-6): EPEVTQTPSHQVTQMGQEVILRCVPISNHLYFYWYRQILGQKVEFLVSFYNNEISEKSEIFDDQFSVERPDGSNFTLKIRSTKLEDSAMYFCASSPGNSGANVLTFGAGSRLTVL.

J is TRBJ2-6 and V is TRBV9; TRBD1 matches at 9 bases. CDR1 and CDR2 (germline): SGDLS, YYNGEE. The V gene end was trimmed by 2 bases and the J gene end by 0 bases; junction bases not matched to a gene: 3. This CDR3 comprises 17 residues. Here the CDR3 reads CASSVVTGGSGANVLTF. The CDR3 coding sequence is TGTGCCAGCAGCGTGGTGACAGGGGGCTCTGGGGCCAACGTCCTGACTTTC. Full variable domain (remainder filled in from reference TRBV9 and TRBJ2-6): DSGVTQTPKHLITATGQRVTLRCSPRSGDLSVYWYQQSLDQGLQFLIQYYNGEERAKGNILERFSAQQFPDLHSELNLSSLELGDSALYFCASSVVTGGSGANVLTFGAGSRLTVL.

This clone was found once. The CDR3 here is CASSIDRGSNQPQHF. DNA for the CDR3: TGTGCCAGTAGTATAGATCGCGGTAGCAATCAGCCCCAGCATTTT. The V gene is TRBV19, the J gene TRBJ1-5; D gene ambiguous. The CDR3 totals 15 residues. Germline V CDR1 and CDR2: LNHDA, SQIVND (reference sequence). V was clipped by 0 bases and J by 0 bases, with 6 bases between them.

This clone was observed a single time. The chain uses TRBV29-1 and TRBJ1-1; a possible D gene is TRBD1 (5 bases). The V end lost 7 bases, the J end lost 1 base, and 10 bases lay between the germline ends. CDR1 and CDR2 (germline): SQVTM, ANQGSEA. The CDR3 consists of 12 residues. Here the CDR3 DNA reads TGCAGCGGGGGACGTTCGAACACTGAAGCTTTCTTT. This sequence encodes CSGGRSNTEAFF.

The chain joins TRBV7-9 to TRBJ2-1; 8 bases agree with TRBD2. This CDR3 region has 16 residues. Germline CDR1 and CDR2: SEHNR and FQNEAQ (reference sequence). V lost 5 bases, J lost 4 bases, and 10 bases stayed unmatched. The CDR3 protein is CASSQRAGESYNEQFF. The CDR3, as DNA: TGTGCCAGCAGCCAGAGAGCGGGAGAGTCTTACAATGAGCAGTTCTTC.

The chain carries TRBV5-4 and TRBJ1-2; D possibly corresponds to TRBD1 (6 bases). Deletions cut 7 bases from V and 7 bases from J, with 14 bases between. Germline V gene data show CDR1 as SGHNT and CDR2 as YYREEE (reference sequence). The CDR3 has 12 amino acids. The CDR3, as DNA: TGTGCCAGCTATGGGGGGGCGCGTGGCTACACCTTC. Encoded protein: CASYGGARGYTF.

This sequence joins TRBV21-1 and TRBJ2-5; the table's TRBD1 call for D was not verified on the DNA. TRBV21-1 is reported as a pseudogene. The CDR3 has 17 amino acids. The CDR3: CASDPGQGTPSRETQYF. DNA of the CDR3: TGTGCCAGCGACCCGGGACAGGGGACCCCCTCTAGAGAGACCCAGTACTTC.

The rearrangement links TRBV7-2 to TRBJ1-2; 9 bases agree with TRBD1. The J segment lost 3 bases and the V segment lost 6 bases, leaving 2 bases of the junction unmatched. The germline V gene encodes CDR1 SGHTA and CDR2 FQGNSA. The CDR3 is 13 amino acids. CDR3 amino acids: CASSGTGYYGYTF. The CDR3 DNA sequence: TGTGCCAGCAGTGGGACAGGGTACTATGGCTACACCTTC.

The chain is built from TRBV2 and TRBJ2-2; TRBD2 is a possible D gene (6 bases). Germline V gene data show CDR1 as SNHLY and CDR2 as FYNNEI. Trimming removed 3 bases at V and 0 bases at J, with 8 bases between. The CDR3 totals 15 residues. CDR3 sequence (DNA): TGTGCCAGCAGTGAGGGGGGTTCGAACACCGGGGAGCTGTTTTTT. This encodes CASSEGGSNTGELFF.

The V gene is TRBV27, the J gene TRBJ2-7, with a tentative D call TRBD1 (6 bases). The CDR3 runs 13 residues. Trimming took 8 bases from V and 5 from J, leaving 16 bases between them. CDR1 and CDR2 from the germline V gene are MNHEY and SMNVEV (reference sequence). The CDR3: CASRGAGAHEQYF. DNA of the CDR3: TGTGCCAGCCGAGGGGCAGGGGCGCACGAGCAGTACTTC.

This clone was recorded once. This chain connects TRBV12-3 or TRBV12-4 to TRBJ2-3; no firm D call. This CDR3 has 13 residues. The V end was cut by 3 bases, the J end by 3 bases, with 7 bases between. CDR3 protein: CASSFQVTDTQYF. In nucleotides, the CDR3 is TGTGCCAGCAGTTTTCAAGTGACAGATACGCAGTATTTT.

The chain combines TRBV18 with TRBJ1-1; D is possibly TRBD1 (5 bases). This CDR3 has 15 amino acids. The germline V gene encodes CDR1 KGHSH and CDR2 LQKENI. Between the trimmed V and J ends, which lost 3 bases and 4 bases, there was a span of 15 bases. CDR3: CASSPSGAHGTEAFF. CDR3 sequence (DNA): TGTGCCAGCTCACCCTCCGGGGCCCACGGCACTGAAGCTTTCTTT. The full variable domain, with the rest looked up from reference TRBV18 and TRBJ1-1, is NAGVMQNPRHLVRRRGQEARLRCSPMKGHSHVYWYRQLPEEGLKFMVYLQKENIIDESGMPKERFSAEFPKEGPSILRIQQVVRGDSAAYFCASSPSGAHGTEAFFGQGTRLTVV.

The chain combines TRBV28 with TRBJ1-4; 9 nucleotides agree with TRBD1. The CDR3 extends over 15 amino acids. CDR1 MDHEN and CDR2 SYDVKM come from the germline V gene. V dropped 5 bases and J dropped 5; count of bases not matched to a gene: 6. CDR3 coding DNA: TGTGCCAGCAGTCTACAGGGGGCTGGGAATGAAAAACTGTTTTTT. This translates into CASSLQGAGNEKLFF.

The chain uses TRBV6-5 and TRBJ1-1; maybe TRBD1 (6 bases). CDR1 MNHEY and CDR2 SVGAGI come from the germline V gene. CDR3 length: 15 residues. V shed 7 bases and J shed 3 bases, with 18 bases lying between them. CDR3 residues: CASNPGGAWHTEAFF. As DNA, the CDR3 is TGTGCCAGCAATCCTGGGGGGGCGTGGCACACTGAAGCTTTCTTT.

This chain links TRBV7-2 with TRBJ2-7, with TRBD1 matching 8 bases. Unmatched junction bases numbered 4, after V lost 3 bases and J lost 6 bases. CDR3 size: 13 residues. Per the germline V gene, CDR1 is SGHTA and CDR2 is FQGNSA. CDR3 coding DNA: TGTGCCAGCAGCTTCGGGACAGGCGGCGAGCAGTACTTC. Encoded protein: CASSFGTGGEQYF.

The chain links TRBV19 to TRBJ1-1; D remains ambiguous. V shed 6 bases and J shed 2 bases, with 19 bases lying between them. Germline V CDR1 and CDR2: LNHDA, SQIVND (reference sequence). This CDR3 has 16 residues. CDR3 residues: CASSDPFLGRNTEAFF. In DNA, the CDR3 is TGTGCCAGTAGCGACCCCTTTTTAGGGCGAAACACTGAAGCTTTCTTT.

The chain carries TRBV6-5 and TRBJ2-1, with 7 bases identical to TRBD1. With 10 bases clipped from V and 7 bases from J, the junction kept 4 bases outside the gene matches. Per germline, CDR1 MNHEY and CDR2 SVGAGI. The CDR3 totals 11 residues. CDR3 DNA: TGTGCCACCAAGACAGGGAATGAGCAGTTCTTC. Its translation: CATKTGNEQFF.

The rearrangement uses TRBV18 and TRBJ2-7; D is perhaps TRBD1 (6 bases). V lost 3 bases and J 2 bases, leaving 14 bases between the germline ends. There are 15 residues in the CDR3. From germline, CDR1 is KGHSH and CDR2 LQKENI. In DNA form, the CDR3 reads TGTGCCAGCTCACCGTACCGGGACAATGCCTACGAGCAGTACTTC. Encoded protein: CASSPYRDNAYEQYF.

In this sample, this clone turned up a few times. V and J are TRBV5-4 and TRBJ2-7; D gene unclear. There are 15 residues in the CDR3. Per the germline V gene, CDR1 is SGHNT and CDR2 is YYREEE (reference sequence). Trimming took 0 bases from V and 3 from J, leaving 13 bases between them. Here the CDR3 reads CASSLAGGVYYEQYF. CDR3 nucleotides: TGTGCCAGCAGCTTGGCCGGTGGTGTTTACTACGAGCAGTACTTC.

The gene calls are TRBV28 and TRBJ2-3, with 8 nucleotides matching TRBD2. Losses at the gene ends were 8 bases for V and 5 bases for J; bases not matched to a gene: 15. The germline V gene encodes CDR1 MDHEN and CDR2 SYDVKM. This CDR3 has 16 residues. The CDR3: CASGFRGRPARDTQYF. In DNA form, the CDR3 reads TGTGCCAGCGGATTCCGCGGGAGGCCGGCAAGAGATACGCAGTATTTT.